The 24 T cell receptor beta chains presented below share a single source sample, sequenced in a study of response to subunit inactivated influenza vaccine (dated by TCRdb to 2016 to 2019). Library creation used RT-PCR. TCRdb lists the instrument as Illumina HiSeq 2500. TCRdb reran the public reads through fastp at Q25 and MiXCR, keeping productive beta chains. A single entry per CDR3 protein holds the most common genes and DNA from its merged rows. In all, the sample holds about 480,000 distinct CDR3 sequences, and about 25% of those were seen once. Jointly, the top ten make up 1.5% to 2% of the sample. The input for sequencing was CD4+ T cells sorted from PBMCs, taken 4 to 6 days after vaccination. These receptors were taken from a man in his forties or fifties who received an inactivated influenza vaccine. Donor details come from another sample of the same person, matched by shared clones.

This chain connects TRBV7-2 to TRBJ2-5; 14 nucleotides align to TRBD2. V was clipped by 6 bases and J by 5 bases; unmatched bases: 8. There are 16 residues in the CDR3. CDR1 is SGHTA and CDR2 is FQGNSA in the germline V gene. This chain's CDR3 is CASSGTSGSGRETQYF. The DNA for the CDR3 is TGTGCCAGCAGTGGGACTAGCGGGAGTGGCCGCGAGACCCAGTACTTC.

This clonotype has just a few counts. The chain carries TRBV11-2 and TRBJ2-3, with no clear D. V was cut by 1 base and J by 0 bases, with 11 bases left in between. The CDR3 runs 16 residues. The V gene's germline CDR1 is SGHAT and CDR2 FQNNGV. Here the CDR3 DNA reads TGTGCCAGCAGCTTAGGGGCATCCTCTAGCACAGATACGCAGTATTTT. This codes for CASSLGASSSTDTQYF.

This clonotype turned up a few times. This chain uses TRBV10-3 with TRBJ2-5; TRBD1 is a possible D gene (7 bases). Trimming left V 4 bases short and J 5 bases short, with 14 bases between. CDR3 length: 14 amino acids. The germline CDR1 and CDR2 sequences are ENHRY and SYGVKD. The chain's CDR3 is CAISGDSAGETQYF. In nucleotides, the CDR3 is TGTGCCATCAGTGGGGACAGCGCGGGGGAGACCCAGTACTTC.

This clonotype was detected only a few times. J is TRBJ1-4 and V is TRBV28, with D possibly being TRBD1 (5 bases). CDR1 is MDHEN, CDR2 SYDVKM, per germline. V was trimmed by 2 bases and J by 10 bases, leaving 17 bases between them. The CDR3 has 15 residues. The CDR3 nucleotides read TGTGCCAGCAGTTTAGATCGGGGCCGGAGGGGAAAACTGTTTTTT. Translating it yields CASSLDRGRRGKLFF.

The sample holds a few counts of this clonotype. The rearrangement uses TRBV21-1 and TRBJ2-1; the DNA was not compared with TRBD2, the D call given in the table. TRBV21-1 constitutes a pseudogene. The CDR3 length is 14 residues. CDR3 region: CASSKRIEGNEQFF. In DNA form, the CDR3 reads TGTGCCAGCAGCAAGCGAATCGAGGGCAATGAGCAGTTCTTC.

This clonotype was recorded a few times. J is TRBJ2-3 and V is TRBV7-2, with 7 positions matching TRBD2. J gave up 6 bases and V 5 bases, and 8 bases lay outside the gene matches. Per germline, CDR1 SGHTA and CDR2 FQGNSA. The CDR3 runs 14 residues. CDR3 DNA sequence: TGTGCCAGCAGCCCCCCAGCGGGGACGGATACGCAGTATTTT. This sequence encodes CASSPPAGTDTQYF.

The chain is built from TRBV20-1 and TRBJ1-2, with 10 positions matching TRBD1. This CDR3 has 16 amino acids. Germline CDR1 and CDR2: DFQATT and SNEGSKA (reference sequence). The V segment lost 6 bases and the J segment 3 bases; nucleotides outside the gene matches: 13. The CDR3 bases are TGCAGTGCCCCCAGTCCCGGGACAGGGGAGGACTATGGCTACACCTTC. This sequence encodes CSAPSPGTGEDYGYTF.

V gene TRBV6-1 combines with J gene TRBJ2-7; 8 positions match TRBD2. CDR1 and CDR2 from the germline V gene are MNHNS and SASEGT. This CDR3 is built from 14 residues. The chain's CDR3 is CAVAGTRKRSEQYF. Written as DNA, the CDR3 is TGTGCGGTAGCCGGGACTAGAAAACGGAGCGAGCAGTACTTC.

This clonotype came up a few times. The chain joins TRBV29-1 to TRBJ1-1, with TRBD1 as a possible D gene (5 bases). The CDR3 has 12 amino acids. Trimming shortened V by 6 bases and J by 6 bases, and 14 bases separated the two germline ends. From germline, CDR1 is SQVTM and CDR2 ANQGSEA. The CDR3 region has the DNA TGCAGCGTCGTCACGGGACTTTCTGAAGCTTTCTTT. It encodes CSVVTGLSEAFF.

Many counts were recorded for this clonotype. V and J are TRBV12-3 or TRBV12-4 and TRBJ1-5, with unresolved D. V was pared by 2 bases and J by 5 bases, with 7 bases between. The length of the CDR3 is 13 residues. In DNA, the CDR3 is TGTGCCAGCAGTTTAAACTCGTATCAGCCCCAGCATTTT. As protein: CASSLNSYQPQHF.

The gene calls are TRBV7-7 and TRBJ2-7; 7 nucleotides match TRBD1. This CDR3 has 14 amino acids. The trim removed 5 bases at V and 6 bases at J, leaving 10 bases unmatched. Germline loops: CDR1 SSHAT, CDR2 FNYEAQ (reference sequence). The CDR3 sequence is CASSPSGQFGEQYF. Written as DNA, the CDR3 is TGTGCCAGCAGCCCTTCGGGACAGTTTGGCGAGCAGTACTTC.

The chain uses TRBV29-1 and TRBJ2-3, with D perhaps TRBD2 (6 bases). From germline, CDR1 is SQVTM and CDR2 ANQGSEA. The CDR3 has 13 residues. V gave up 7 bases and J gave up 2 bases, with 13 bases separating them. The CDR3 nucleotides read TGCAGCGAAACGGGACTCCTCACAGATACGCAGTATTTT. Its translation: CSETGLLTDTQYF.

This clonotype was seen repeatedly, ten times or more. This chain links TRBV30 with TRBJ1-5; possible D gene TRBD1, 6 bases. The CDR3 spans 15 residues. V lost 3 bases to trimming and J lost 7 bases, with 19 bases between them. Germline V lookup: CDR1 GTSNPN, CDR2 SVGIG (reference sequence). The CDR3 reads CAWSTGTGFGQPQHF. The CDR3 bases are TGTGCCTGGAGCACTGGAACAGGGTTTGGGCAGCCCCAGCATTTT.

This clonotype was counted at least ten times. The genes are TRBV5-1 and TRBJ1-1; D unclear. The CDR3 loop spans 11 amino acids. Per the germline V gene, CDR1 is SGHRS and CDR2 is YFSETQ. The V end was cut by 3 bases, the J end by 5 bases, with 5 bases between. Here the CDR3 DNA reads TGCGCCAGCAGCTGGGGTACTGAAGCTTTCTTT. Its protein product is CASSWGTEAFF. Based on the CDR3 plus reference TRBV5-1 and TRBJ1-1, the full variable domain is KAGVTQTPRYLIKTRGQQVTLSCSPISGHRSVSWYQQTPGQGLQFLFEYFSETQRNKGNFPGRFSGRQFSNSRSEMNVSTLELGDSALYLCASSWGTEAFFGQGTRLTVV.

The chain joins TRBV6-2 or TRBV6-3 to TRBJ1-3; 10 bases match TRBD1. CDR1 and CDR2 from the germline V gene are MNHEY and SVGEGT. The V segment lost 8 bases and the J segment 4 bases; nucleotides outside the gene matches: 2. This CDR3 spans 13 amino acids. CDR3 DNA sequence: TGTGCCAGCGGGACAGGGGCCGGAAACACCATATATTTT. This translates into CASGTGAGNTIYF.

CDR3 nucleotides: TGTGCCAGCAGCCCCCACAGGGGGAGCTCCGATGGCTACACCTTC. Its protein product is CASSPHRGSSDGYTF. The V call is TRBV7-3, the J call TRBJ1-2; the match to TRBD1 covers 8 bases. V shed 5 bases and J 6 bases; nucleotides not matched to a gene: 11. This CDR3 is 15 amino acids long. Germline CDR1 and CDR2: SGHTA and FQGTGA.

This clonotype was picked up a small number of times. The chain has TRBV20-1 and TRBJ2-7, with 10 bases matching TRBD1. The J segment lost 3 bases and the V segment lost 5 bases, leaving 4 bases of the junction unmatched. The CDR3 totals 13 residues. Germline V lookup: CDR1 DFQATT, CDR2 SNEGSKA (reference sequence). The CDR3 reads CSARGQGDYEQYF. CDR3 DNA sequence: TGCAGTGCTCGAGGACAGGGGGACTACGAGCAGTACTTC.

This clonotype came up once. The chain employs TRBV3-1 and TRBJ1-1; the match to TRBD1 covers 8 bases. The CDR3 extends over 16 amino acids. Germline V gives CDR1 LGHDT, CDR2 YNNKEL (reference sequence). J gave up 1 base and V 1 base, and 5 bases lay outside the gene matches. The CDR3 coding sequence is TGTGCCAGCAGCCAAGCCTGGACAGGGCGGAACACTGAAGCTTTCTTT. This sequence encodes CASSQAWTGRNTEAFF.

This clonotype came up a few times. The rearrangement joins TRBV28 to TRBJ2-7; 9 positions agree with TRBD1. The J segment lost 2 bases and the V segment lost 8 bases, leaving 7 bases of the junction unmatched. The CDR3 loop spans 14 amino acids. CDR1 and CDR2 from the germline V gene are MDHEN and SYDVKM. The CDR3 loop reads CASDRRTGAYEQYF. In DNA, the CDR3 is TGTGCCAGCGACCGAAGGACAGGGGCCTACGAGCAGTACTTC.

This clonotype was detected a few times. The chain has TRBV3-1 and TRBJ2-7; possible D gene TRBD1, 6 bases. This CDR3 has 12 amino acids. The germline V and J ends were trimmed by 5 bases and 5 bases, with 10 bases remaining between them. Germline CDR1 LGHDT, CDR2 YNNKEL (reference sequence). CDR3 in DNA: TGTGCCAGCAGCAGAGACAGGCACGAGCAGTACTTC. This codes for CASSRDRHEQYF.

The sample holds a few counts of this clonotype. The chain joins TRBV6-1 to TRBJ1-4; weak D call: TRBD1 (5 bases). Germline V gives CDR1 MNHNS, CDR2 SASEGT. V was pared by 1 base and J by 7 bases, with 13 bases between. This CDR3 has 15 amino acids. The CDR3 region has the DNA TGTGCCAGCAGTGAAGTAGACAGACACCTTGAAAAACTGTTTTTT. It yields the protein CASSEVDRHLEKLFF.

This clonotype has only a few counts. The CDR3 region has the DNA TGTGCCTGGAGCGTGGGGCCGCGCCGACCCCATGAGCAGTTCTTC. Residues: CAWSVGPRRPHEQFF. The V gene is TRBV30, the J gene TRBJ2-1; tentative D call: TRBD1 (5 bases). CDR1 and CDR2 from the germline V gene are GTSNPN and SVGIG (reference sequence). This CDR3 is 15 amino acids long. V dropped 3 bases and J dropped 8 bases, with 20 bases sitting between them.

The rearrangement links TRBV27 to TRBJ2-2; D is uncertain. The CDR3 totals 15 residues. Trimming removed 2 bases from V and 6 bases from J, with 13 bases in between. Germline CDR1 is MNHEY and CDR2 is SMNVEV (reference sequence). Written as DNA, the CDR3 is TGTGCCAGCAGTTTAGCGAATCCTTTAGCCGGGGAGCTGTTTTTT. Amino acids: CASSLANPLAGELFF.

This chain links TRBV30 with TRBJ2-2; D is unclear. CDR3 length: 13 residues. V lost 4 bases and J 2 bases, leaving 8 bases between the germline ends. Germline assignment: CDR1 GTSNPN and CDR2 SVGIG (reference sequence). The CDR3 region is CAWTWANTGELFF. The CDR3 nucleotides are TGTGCCTGGACGTGGGCAAACACCGGGGAGCTGTTTTTT.